Following are 5 T cell receptor beta chains from one sample sequenced in a study of cytomegalovirus exposure and HLA in healthy donors. The PCR made use of 60 Vbeta and 13 Jbeta primers. This table comes from immunoSEQ multiplex PCR, and its TCRdb copy is limited to in-frame clones, with some not included. The table shows roughly 130,000 clones, with around three quarters occurring only once. The sequenced material came from PBMCs. All receptors derive from a woman aged 45-60 years in good health and CMV-seronegative.

This clone was counted a few times. The rearrangement joins TRBV19 to TRBJ1-2, with TRBD1 matching over 8 bases. Germline CDR1 LNHDA, CDR2 SQIVND (reference sequence). The CDR3 extends over 15 amino acids. The V and J ends lost 4 bases and 3 bases, in that order; junction bases with no gene match: 7. CDR3 DNA sequence: TGTGCCAGTAGTACCCAACAGGGGGGATACTATGGCTACACCTTC. It translates to CASSTQQGGYYGYTF.

This clone was seen more than once but under ten times. The V call is TRBV19, the J call TRBJ2-3, with D perhaps TRBD2 (7 bases). The germline V gene has CDR1 LNHDA and CDR2 SQIVND (reference sequence). Trimming pared 5 bases from V and 6 bases from J, leaving 15 bases between. The CDR3 contains 14 residues. CDR3 DNA: TGTGCCAGTAGTGGGGGGGGCGCCGGCGATACGCAGTATTTT. This gives the protein CASSGGGAGDTQYF.

The chain carries TRBV9 and TRBJ1-1; 8 nucleotides match TRBD1. The V segment lost 4 bases and the J segment 3 bases; nucleotides outside the gene matches: 5. The CDR3 spans 14 residues. CDR1 and CDR2 (germline): SGDLS, YYNGEE. CDR3 in amino acids: CASSQGAGDTEAFF. The CDR3, as DNA: TGTGCCAGCAGCCAGGGGGCGGGTGACACTGAAGCTTTCTTT.

The chain uses TRBV19 and TRBJ2-1; TRBD2 matches at 7 bases. The CDR3 runs to 15 residues. Trimming took 1 base from V and 3 from J; bases not matched to a gene: 3. Germline CDR1 reads LNHDA; CDR2 reads SQIVND (reference sequence). CDR3 nucleotides: TGTGCCAGTAGTATAGGGCTAGCGGACTACAATGAGCAGTTCTTC. Protein: CASSIGLADYNEQFF.

The chain employs TRBV7-3 and TRBJ2-1; D possibly corresponds to TRBD1 (6 bases). The CDR3 is made up of 12 amino acids. CDR1 and CDR2 from the germline V gene are SGHTA and FQGTGA. V lost 6 bases to trimming and J lost 10 bases, with 13 bases between them. The CDR3 region is CASSHPGTEQFF. DNA for the CDR3: TGTGCCAGCAGTCATCCGGGGACAGAGCAGTTCTTC.